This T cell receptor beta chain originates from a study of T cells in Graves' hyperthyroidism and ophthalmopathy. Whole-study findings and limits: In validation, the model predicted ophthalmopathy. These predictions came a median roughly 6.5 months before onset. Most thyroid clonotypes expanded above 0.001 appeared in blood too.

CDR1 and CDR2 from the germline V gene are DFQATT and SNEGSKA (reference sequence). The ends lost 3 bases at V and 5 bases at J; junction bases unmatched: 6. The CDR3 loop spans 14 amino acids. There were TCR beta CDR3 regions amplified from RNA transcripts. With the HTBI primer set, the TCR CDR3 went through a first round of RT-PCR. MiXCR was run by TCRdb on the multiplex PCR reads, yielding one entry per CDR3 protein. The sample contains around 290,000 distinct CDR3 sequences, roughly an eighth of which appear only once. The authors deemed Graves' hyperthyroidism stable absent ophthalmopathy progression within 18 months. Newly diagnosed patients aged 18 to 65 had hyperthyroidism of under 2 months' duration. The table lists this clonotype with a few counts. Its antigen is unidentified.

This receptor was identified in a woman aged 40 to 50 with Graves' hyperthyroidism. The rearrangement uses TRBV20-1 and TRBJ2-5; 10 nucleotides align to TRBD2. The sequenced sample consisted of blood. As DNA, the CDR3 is TGCAGTGCTAGGGATCTAGCGGGAGTTGAGACCCAGTACTTC. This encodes CSARDLAGVETQYF.